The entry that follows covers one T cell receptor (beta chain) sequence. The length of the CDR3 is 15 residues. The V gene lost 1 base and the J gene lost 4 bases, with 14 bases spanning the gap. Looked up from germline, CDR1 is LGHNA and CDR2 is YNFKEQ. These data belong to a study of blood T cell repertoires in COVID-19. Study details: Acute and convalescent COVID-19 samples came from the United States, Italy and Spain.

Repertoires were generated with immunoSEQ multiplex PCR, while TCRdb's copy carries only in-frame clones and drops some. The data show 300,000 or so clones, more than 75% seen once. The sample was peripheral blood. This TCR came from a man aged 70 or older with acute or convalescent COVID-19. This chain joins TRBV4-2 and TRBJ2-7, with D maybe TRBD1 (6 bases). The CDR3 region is CASSQGQAPAYEQYF. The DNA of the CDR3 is TGTGCCAGCAGCCAAGGACAGGCCCCGGCATACGAGCAGTACTTC.